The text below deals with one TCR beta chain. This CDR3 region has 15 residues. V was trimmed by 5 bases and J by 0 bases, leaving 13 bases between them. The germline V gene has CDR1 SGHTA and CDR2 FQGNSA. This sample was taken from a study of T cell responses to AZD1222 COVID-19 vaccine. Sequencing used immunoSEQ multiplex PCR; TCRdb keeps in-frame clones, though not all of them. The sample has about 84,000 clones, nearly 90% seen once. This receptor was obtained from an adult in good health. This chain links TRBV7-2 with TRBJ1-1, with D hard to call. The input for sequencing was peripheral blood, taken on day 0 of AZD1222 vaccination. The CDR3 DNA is TGTGCCAGCAGCCCCGCTCTGAACATGAACACTGAAGCTTTCTTT. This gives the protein CASSPALNMNTEAFF. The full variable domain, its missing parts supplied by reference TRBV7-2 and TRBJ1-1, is GAGVSQSPSNKVTEKGKDVELRCDPISGHTALYWYRQSLGQGLEFLIYFQGNSAPDKSGLPSDRFSAERTGGSVSTLTIQRTQQEDSAVYLCASSPALNMNTEAFFGQGTRLTVV.